This T cell receptor beta chain was identified in a study of T cells in Graves' hyperthyroidism and ophthalmopathy. The table lists this clonotype with many counts. The CDR3 is 16 residues long. Germline V gene lookup returns CDR1 SGHRS and CDR2 YFSETQ. The trim removed 4 bases at V and 1 base at J, leaving 9 bases unmatched. Amplification of TCR beta CDR3 regions was performed using RNA transcripts as template. HTBI primers were employed in a first-round RT-PCR of the TCR CDR3. TCRdb re-called the multiplex PCR reads through MiXCR, storing one row per CDR3 protein. This sample has approximately 710,000 distinct CDR3 sequences; 15% to 20% occur once, and the top ten carry about 14%. Stable Graves' hyperthyroidism meant no ophthalmopathy progression within 18 months. Among the patients, aged 18 to 65, hyperthyroidism was newly diagnosed and had lasted under 2 months. Criteria for exclusion of patients were uncontrolled infection, other autoimmune disease, pregnancy or lactation.

This TCR derives from a man aged 50 or older with Graves' hyperthyroidism. Sequenced sample: blood. The V call is TRBV5-1, the J call TRBJ2-3; the match to TRBD2 covers 7 bases. CDR3 DNA sequence: TGCGCCAGCAGCCGGGGCTCTAGCGGAGGCACAGATACGCAGTATTTT. Protein: CASSRGSSGGTDTQYF.